This T cell receptor (beta chain) was recorded in a study of regulatory T cells in long-lasting Graves disease (TCRdb year 2021). Context from the whole study: Newly diagnosed Graves' disease patients had taken antithyroid drugs for less than 3 months. This study used TCR sequencing and RNA sequencing of peripheral blood to compare persistent Graves' disease patients against newly diagnosed Graves' disease patients. The study took place in China and was registered as a clinical trial. TCR sequencing covered some 13 persistent and approximately 20 newly diagnosed Graves' disease patients, around 33 samples in total.

This clonotype was seen many times. Its target antigen remains unknown. Base quality data are lacking; no much larger clone is found one base away. Libraries were constructed by multiplex PCR. Sequencing relied on an Illumina HiSeq 4000. TCR beta libraries were built with iRepertoire HTBI primers and Arm-PCR amplification of CDR3 regions. Before sequencing, the PCR products went through gel purification. The study's own analysis went as follows. Gene usage analysis of CDR3 amino acid clonotypes relied on the roughly 64 TRBV and 13 to 15 TRBJ segments identified across samples. Filtered high-quality paired reads were merged into contigs using COPE and FqMerger. BLAST was used to align contigs to IMGT TRBV, TRBD and TRBJ reference genes, and CDR3 was defined according to IMGT. Highly expanded clones were defined as clonotypes with a frequency above 0.1%. Shannon entropy was used to measure repertoire diversity, and the Gini coefficient was used to measure V-J evenness. Clonotypes shared by more than one individual were considered public. TCRdb took the public reads, trimmed them with fastp at Q25, ran MiXCR for clone calling and kept in-frame beta chains. When rows share a CDR3 protein, they turn into one entry using the most common DNA and genes. The V and J calls were determined by TCRdb, not by the authors. In all, the sample holds about 420,000 distinct CDR3 sequences, and 15% to 20% of those were seen once. The ten largest clones take up about 23% of the sample.

Results the study describes overall, beyond this receptor: Lower TCR Shannon entropy and fewer highly expanded clones were observed in persistent Graves' disease patients than in newly diagnosed patients, which suggested clonal expansion. Only the TCR beta chain was sequenced and analyzed. Persistent patients shared more public clonotypes among themselves (around 3,000) than newly diagnosed patients did (approximately 900). As a limitation, the authors acknowledged that the small sample size may reduce accuracy. Peripheral blood alone was examined, since thyroid tissue, which constituted the primary lesion, could not be accessed.

Reading the label with the study, this specimen's time point is: newly diagnosed GD, antithyroid drugs for less than 3 months. For both TCR sequencing and RNA sequencing, RNA was extracted from PBMCs using TRIzol. Graves' disease was diagnosed according to American Thyroid Association guidelines. Patients were recruited from an endocrinology department in Xi'an, China. Each patient gave 7.5 to 10 milliliters of peripheral blood, collected in an EDTA anticoagulant tube. PBMCs were isolated by Ficoll Paque Plus density gradient separation without further T cell sorting. RNA quality was checked with an Agilent 2100 Bioanalyzer and agarose gel, and concentration with a NanoDrop 2000. The same sample was also studied in work on T cells in Graves' hyperthyroidism and ophthalmopathy. Taken from the second paper: Stable Graves' hyperthyroidism was defined as the absence of progression to ophthalmopathy over 18 months of follow-up. Hyperthyroidism patients were newly diagnosed, with disease duration under 2 months, and aged 18 to 65 years. Patients with uncontrolled infections, other autoimmune diseases, pregnancy or lactation were excluded. Diagnoses relied on clinical symptoms, serum thyroxine and TRAb, thyroid ultrasound and orbital computed tomography. The first round of RT-PCR for the TCR CDR3 was performed with the HTBI primer set and the Qiagen OneStep RT-PCR kit. Most expanded thyroid clonotypes (frequency above 0.001) were also found in blood, which suggests that blood repertoires may mirror thyroid immune responses. Ophthalmopathy was separated from stable hyperthyroidism by a 13 V-J signature model, with roughly 88% sensitivity and about 81% specificity obtained in cross-validation and 80%/75% obtained in testing. In validation, the model predicted progression to ophthalmopathy a median of about 6 months before onset, with 70% to 71% sensitivity and nearly 75% specificity. TCR V-J signatures able to tell the groups apart were searched for in a discovery cohort of 100 patients, of whom around 42 had Graves' ophthalmopathy and about 60 had stable Graves' hyperthyroidism. An independent validation cohort of about 20 hyperthyroidism patients and approximately 17 patients who later progressed to ophthalmopathy tested prospective prediction of ophthalmopathy. The 95 to 100 discovery patients were randomly split 7:3 into training and test sets. Thyroid tissue and blood T-cell repertoires from several Graves' hyperthyroidism patients were also compared in the study. After sampling, hyperthyroidism patients received methimazole starting at 30 mg daily, and ophthalmopathy patients received high-dose intravenous methylprednisolone. The libraries were constructed in a second round of multiplex PCR and then size-selected and purified. Libraries were sequenced paired-end with 100 bp reads on an Illumina HiSeq2000. Raw data were processed with SOAPnuke, discarding reads with adapters, uncalled bases, mean Phred below 15, or no exact constant-primer or identifier match. High-quality paired reads were merged with COPE v1.2.5, and unique nucleotide sequences were defined as clonotypes. MiTCR v1.1 was used to align clonotypes to the IMGT TRBV, TRBD and TRBJ reference segments. The analysis was restricted to V-J combinations with a frequency above 0.0001, which together covered just over 99% of the repertoires. A TCS score was defined as the ratio between F50 (clonal expansion) and ExV (chaos), using BLOSUM62-based TCRdist between CDR3 peptides within each V-J. Welch's t-statistics and random forest reduced around 520 V-J features to 10 to 15, which were used in a naive Bayes classifier (R e1071). No statistical method was used to fix the sample size in advance, and group allocation was not hidden from the investigators. TCR Vbeta CDR3 sequencing of 135 peripheral blood samples (43 ophthalmopathy, roughly 74 hyperthyroidism and roughly 17 progressor patients) is reported in the paper.

The origin of this receptor is a woman in her late teens or twenties with Graves disease. Donor details come from another sample of the same person, matched by shared clones. The sample was peripheral blood mononuclear cells (PBMCs), taken at new diagnosis, from a patient treated with antithyroid drugs.

The DNA is as follows: TGTGCCAGCAGTCTAAGGAGGGTAGCCAAAAACATTCAGTACTTC. Its product reads: CASSLRRVAKNIQYF. The V gene is TRBV28 and the J gene is TRBJ2-4; the D gene is perhaps TRBD2, on 6 matching bases. Trimming at the junction amounts to 5 bases on V and 0 bases on J, and the germline ends lie 11 bases apart. The germline V gene gives CDR1 as MDHEN and CDR2 as SYDVKM. Including the terminal cysteine and phenylalanine, the CDR3 comprises 15 residues. Only CDR3 DNA remains: 45 bases, in frame from the first base.